This T cell receptor beta chain came from a study of cytomegalovirus exposure and HLA in healthy donors. General study results and limits: TCR beta V- and J-gene trimming was later associated with a missense DCLRE1C variant. In terms of immune exposure information, only CMV serostatus was available.

Germline V CDR1 and CDR2: SGDLS, YYNGEE. V lost 3 bases, J lost 5 bases, and 9 bases stayed unmatched. The CDR3 totals 16 residues. This clone occurred a few times. Antigen specificity is unknown. The study ran its PCR with 60 Vbeta and 13 Jbeta primers. Repertoires were generated with immunoSEQ multiplex PCR, while TCRdb's copy carries only in-frame clones and drops some. Of 82,000 or so clones in the sample, around 9.1% were seen once. The chain joins TRBV9 to TRBJ2-3; TRBD2 aligns across 10 bases. Sequencing input: PBMCs. The TCR comes from a man in his 60s in good health and CMV-seropositive. This CDR3 reads CASSEREGLVLDTQYF. As DNA, the CDR3 is TGTGCCAGCAGCGAGCGGGAGGGACTAGTTTTAGATACGCAGTATTTT.